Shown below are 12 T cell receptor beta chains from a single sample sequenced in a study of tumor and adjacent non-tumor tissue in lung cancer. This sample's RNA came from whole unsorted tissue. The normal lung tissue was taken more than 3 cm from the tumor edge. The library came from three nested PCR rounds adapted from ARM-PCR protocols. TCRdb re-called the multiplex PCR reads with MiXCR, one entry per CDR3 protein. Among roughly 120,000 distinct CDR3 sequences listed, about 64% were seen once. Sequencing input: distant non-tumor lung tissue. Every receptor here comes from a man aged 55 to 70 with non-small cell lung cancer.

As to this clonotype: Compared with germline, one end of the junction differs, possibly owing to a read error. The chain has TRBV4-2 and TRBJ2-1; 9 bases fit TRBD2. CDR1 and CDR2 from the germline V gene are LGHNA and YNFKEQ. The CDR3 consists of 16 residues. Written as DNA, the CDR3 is TGTGTCAGCAGCCAAGATGTGGCGGGAGGGTATGATGAGCAGTTCTTC. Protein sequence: CVSSQDVAGGYDEQFF.

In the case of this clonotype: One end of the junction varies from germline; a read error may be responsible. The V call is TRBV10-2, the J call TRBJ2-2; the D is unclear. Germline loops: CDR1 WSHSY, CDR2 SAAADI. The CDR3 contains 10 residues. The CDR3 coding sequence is TGTGCCACACAGTCCGGGGAGCTGTTTTTT. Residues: CATQSGELFF.

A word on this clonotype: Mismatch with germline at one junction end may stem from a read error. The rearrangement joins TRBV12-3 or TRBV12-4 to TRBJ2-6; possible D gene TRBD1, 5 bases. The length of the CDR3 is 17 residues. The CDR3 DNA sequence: TGTACCAGCAGTCCTGTGACTTCTGTCTCTGGGGCCAACGTCCTGACCTTC. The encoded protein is CTSSPVTSVSGANVLTF.

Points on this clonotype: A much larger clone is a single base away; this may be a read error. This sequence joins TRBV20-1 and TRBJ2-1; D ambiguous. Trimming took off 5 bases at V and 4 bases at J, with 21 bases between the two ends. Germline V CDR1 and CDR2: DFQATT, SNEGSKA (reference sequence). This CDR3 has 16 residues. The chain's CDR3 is CSAPPGRVLAYNEQFF. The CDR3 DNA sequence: TGCAGTGCTCCCCCAGGCCGGGTATTGGCTTACAATGAGCAGTTCTTC.

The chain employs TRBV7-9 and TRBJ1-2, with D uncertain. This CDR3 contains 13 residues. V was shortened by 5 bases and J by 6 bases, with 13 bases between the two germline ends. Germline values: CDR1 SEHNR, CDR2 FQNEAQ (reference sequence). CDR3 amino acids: CASSPDNNHGYTF. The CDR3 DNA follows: TGTGCCAGCAGCCCTGACAACAACCATGGCTACACCTTC.

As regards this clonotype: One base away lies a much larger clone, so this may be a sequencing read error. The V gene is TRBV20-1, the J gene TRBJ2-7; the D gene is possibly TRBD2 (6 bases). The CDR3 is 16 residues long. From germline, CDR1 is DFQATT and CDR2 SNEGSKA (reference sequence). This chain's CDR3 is CSPRDGGTHPTGEQYF. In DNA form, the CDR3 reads TGCAGTCCTAGAGATGGGGGGACCCATCCTACGGGAGAGCAGTACTTC.

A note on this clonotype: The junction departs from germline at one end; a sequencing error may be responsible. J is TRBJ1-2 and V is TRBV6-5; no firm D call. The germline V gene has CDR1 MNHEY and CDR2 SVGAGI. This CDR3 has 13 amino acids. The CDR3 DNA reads TGTGTCAGCAGTTACGGGGAGAAGTATGGTTACACCTTC. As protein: CVSSYGEKYGYTF.

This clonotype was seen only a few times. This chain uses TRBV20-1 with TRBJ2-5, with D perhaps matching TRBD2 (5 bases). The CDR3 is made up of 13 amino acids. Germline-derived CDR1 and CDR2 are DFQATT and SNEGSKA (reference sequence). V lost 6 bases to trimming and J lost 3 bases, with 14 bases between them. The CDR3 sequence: CSACGSSEETQYF. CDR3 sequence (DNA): TGCAGTGCGTGCGGGTCCTCCGAAGAGACCCAGTACTTC.

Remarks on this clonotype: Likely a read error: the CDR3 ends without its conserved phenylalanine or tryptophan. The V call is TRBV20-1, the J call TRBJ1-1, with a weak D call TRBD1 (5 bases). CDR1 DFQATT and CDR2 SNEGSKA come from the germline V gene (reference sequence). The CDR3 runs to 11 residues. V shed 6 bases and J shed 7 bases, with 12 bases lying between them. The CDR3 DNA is TGCAGTGCAAACAGGTTCAATGAAGCTTTCCTT. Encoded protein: CSANRFNEAFL.

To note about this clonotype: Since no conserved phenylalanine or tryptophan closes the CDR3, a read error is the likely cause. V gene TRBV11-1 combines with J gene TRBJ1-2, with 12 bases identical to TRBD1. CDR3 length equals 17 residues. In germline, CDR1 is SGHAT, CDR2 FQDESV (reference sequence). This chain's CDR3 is CASSAGTGGPEGYGYTS. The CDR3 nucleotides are TGTGCTAGCAGCGCCGGGACAGGGGGCCCGGAGGGTTATGGCTACACCTCC.

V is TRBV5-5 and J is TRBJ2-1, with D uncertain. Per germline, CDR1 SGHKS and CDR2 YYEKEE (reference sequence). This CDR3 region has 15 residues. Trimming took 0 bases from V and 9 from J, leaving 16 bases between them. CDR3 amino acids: CASSLGGVEYAEQFF. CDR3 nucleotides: TGTGCCAGCAGCTTGGGAGGCGTGGAGTACGCTGAGCAGTTCTTC.

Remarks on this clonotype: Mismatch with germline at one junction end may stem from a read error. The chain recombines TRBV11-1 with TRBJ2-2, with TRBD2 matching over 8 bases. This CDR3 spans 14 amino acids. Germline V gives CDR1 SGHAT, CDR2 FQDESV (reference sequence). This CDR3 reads CVSSPTSATGELFF. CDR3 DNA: TGTGTCAGCAGCCCGACTAGCGCTACCGGCGAGCTGTTTTTT.